This TCR beta chain was retrieved from a study of radiation and T cells in renal cell carcinoma. Regarding the study as a whole: In blood, top tumor clones expanded by 2 weeks, shrinking by 4.

Regarding time point: blood 4 weeks post-SBRT, at nephrectomy. Noted treatment: 15 Gy SBRT to primary tumor, nephrectomy 4 weeks later. Nephrectomy followed 15 Gy stereotactic body radiation by 4 weeks. Blood was sampled at baseline, 2 weeks and 4 weeks after SBRT. A note on this clone: Its specificity is not known.

Sequencing was performed with immunoSEQ multiplex PCR; in TCRdb, only in-frame clones are kept and a portion is missing. This sample has around 180,000 clones; about 88% occur once, and the top ten carry about 11%. Between the trimmed V and J ends, which lost 3 bases and 4 bases, there was a span of 18 bases. CDR3 length: 16 amino acids. Germline CDR1 is PRHDT and CDR2 is FYEKMQ (reference sequence). The specimen was blood, collected from a patient whose treatment included radiotherapy and nephrectomy. V gene TRBV13 combines with J gene TRBJ1-2; possible D gene TRBD1, 5 bases. The receptor's source is a woman aged 45 to 65 with renal cell carcinoma. CDR3 in DNA: TGTGCCAGCAGCTTCTACCGGGACGGATTTAGCTATGGCTACACCTTC. Its translation is CASSFYRDGFSYGYTF.